One and the same sample provided the 28 T cell receptor beta chains below, sequenced in a study of cytomegalovirus exposure and HLA in healthy donors. With 60 Vbeta and 13 Jbeta primers, the PCR was carried out. Libraries were prepared by immunoSEQ multiplex PCR; TCRdb keeps only in-frame clonotypes and omits some of them. The data contain under 90,000 clones, 90% of them singletons. Specimen: PBMCs. The receptors were gathered from a man between 18 and 35 years old in good health and CMV-seronegative.

This clone was counted between two and nine times. The chain links TRBV18 to TRBJ2-5; D might be TRBD2 (5 bases). The V gene lost 3 bases and the J gene lost 5 bases, with 13 bases spanning the gap. The CDR3 consists of 14 residues. The germline V gene has CDR1 KGHSH and CDR2 LQKENI. This chain's CDR3 is CASSPRVNRETQYF. CDR3 sequence (DNA): TGTGCCAGCTCACCGCGGGTGAATCGGGAGACCCAGTACTTC.

The chain carries TRBV28 and TRBJ1-5; 8 bases are a match to TRBD1. Germline V lookup: CDR1 MDHEN, CDR2 SYDVKM. V dropped 6 bases and J dropped 7; count of bases not matched to a gene: 11. The CDR3 totals 15 residues. CDR3 region: CASSHQGASGQPQHF. CDR3 DNA sequence: TGTGCCAGCAGCCATCAGGGGGCCTCAGGACAGCCCCAGCATTTT.

Comment on this clone: At one boundary the junction diverges from the germline segment, which might be a read error. The J gene is TRBJ2-1, the V gene TRBV7-9; 14 nucleotides line up with TRBD2. Germline V lookup: CDR1 SEHNR, CDR2 FQNEAQ (reference sequence). The CDR3 is 18 amino acids. CDR3 DNA: TGTTCCAGCAGCTTAAAACATAGGGGACTAGCGGGAGTCATTGAGGCGTTCTTC. As protein: CSSSLKHRGLAGVIEAFF.

This clone has just a few counts. The chain is built from TRBV9 and TRBJ2-7; 9 bases are shared with TRBD1. The V and J ends lost 2 bases and 3 bases, in that order; junction bases with no gene match: 6. In germline, CDR1 is SGDLS, CDR2 YYNGEE. This CDR3 contains 15 residues. The CDR3 coding sequence is TGTGCCAGCAGCGTCGGGACAGGGCGGGACTACGAGCAGTACTTC. Protein product: CASSVGTGRDYEQYF.

The chain combines TRBV7-7 with TRBJ2-5; possible D gene TRBD1, 6 bases. The V gene's germline CDR1 is SSHAT and CDR2 FNYEAQ (reference sequence). The CDR3 is made up of 15 amino acids. The V end lost 4 bases, the J end lost 0 bases, and 12 bases lay between the germline ends. In DNA, the CDR3 is TGTGCCAGCAGCTCCAGGGGTGACTACCAAGAGACCCAGTACTTC. This translates into CASSSRGDYQETQYF.

J is TRBJ2-7 and V is TRBV6-5, with 10 nucleotides matching TRBD1. CDR1 MNHEY and CDR2 SVGAGI come from the germline V gene. This CDR3 has 15 amino acids. Trimming cost V 0 bases and J 7 bases; bases outside gene matches: 6. The CDR3 sequence is CASSYSGTGVREQYF. As DNA, the CDR3 is TGTGCCAGCAGTTACTCAGGGACAGGGGTAAGGGAGCAGTACTTC.

J is TRBJ1-1 and V is TRBV6-6, with TRBD1 matching over 9 bases. V lost 4 bases to trimming and J lost 3 bases; unmatched junction nucleotides: 6. The CDR3 covers 15 residues. Germline CDR1 reads MNHNY; CDR2 reads SVGAGI (reference sequence). CDR3 protein: CASSSQGAGDTEAFF. DNA for the CDR3: TGTGCCAGCAGTTCACAGGGGGCCGGTGACACTGAAGCTTTCTTT.

The chain uses TRBV2 and TRBJ2-7; possibly TRBD2 for D (7 bases). The CDR3 spans 14 residues. V was cut by 9 bases and J by 2 bases, with 17 bases left in between. The germline gives CDR1 SNHLY, CDR2 FYNNEI. CDR3: CARSRGGGPYEQYF. The CDR3 region has the DNA TGTGCCAGGTCGCGAGGGGGGGGACCCTACGAGCAGTACTTC.

This clone was found once. The chain carries TRBV28 and TRBJ2-7; D uncertain. V was trimmed by 6 bases and J by 1 base, leaving 16 bases between them. Looked up from germline, CDR1 is MDHEN and CDR2 is SYDVKM. The CDR3 contains 15 residues. The CDR3 sequence is CASSSPLAGSYEQYF. CDR3 nucleotides: TGTGCCAGCAGCTCCCCCTTAGCCGGGTCCTACGAGCAGTACTTC. The full variable domain, completed using reference TRBV28 and TRBJ2-7, is DVKVTQSSRYLVKRTGEKVFLECVQDMDHENMFWYRQDPGLGLRLIYFSYDVKMKEKGDIPEGYSVSREKKERFSLILESASTNQTSMYLCASSSPLAGSYEQYFGPGTRLTVT.

The CDR3 reads CASREQNARGTEQYF. DNA of the CDR3: TGTGCCAGCAGGGAACAAAATGCCAGGGGGACCGAGCAGTACTTC. The chain employs TRBV7-2 and TRBJ2-7; 7 nucleotides line up with TRBD1. CDR1 SGHTA and CDR2 FQGNSA come from the germline V gene. The CDR3 sequence is 15 residues long. The junction had 14 bases not matched to a gene; V was cut back by 6 bases and J by 6 bases.

The chain employs TRBV29-1 and TRBJ2-5; 7 bases agree with TRBD2. The assigned J gene may be wrong: the sequence end matches TRBJ2-7 better. In germline, CDR1 is SQVTM, CDR2 ANQGSEA. This CDR3 has 13 amino acids. The CDR3 coding sequence is TGCAGCGTTGGCACAGAGCCGGGGGGCGAGCAGTACTTC. This translates into CSVGTEPGGEQYF.

This chain links TRBV18 with TRBJ2-1; the match to TRBD2 covers 10 bases. CDR1 is KGHSH and CDR2 is LQKENI in the germline V gene. V lost 1 base and J lost 7; bases outside the gene matches: 7. The CDR3 length is 16 residues. This CDR3 reads CASSPLSGRAINEQFF. CDR3 coding DNA: TGTGCCAGCTCACCACTGAGCGGGAGGGCCATAAATGAGCAGTTCTTC.

The V and J genes are TRBV7-2 and TRBJ1-1, with D possibly matching TRBD1 (6 bases). The CDR3 loop spans 14 amino acids. Trimming removed 4 bases at V and 2 bases at J, with 11 bases between. Germline V CDR1 and CDR2: SGHTA, FQGNSA. The CDR3 DNA is TGTGCCAGCAGCTCAGGGGCTGTCAACACTGAAGCTTTCTTT. It yields the protein CASSSGAVNTEAFF.

The gene calls are TRBV6-1 and TRBJ2-1; D is ambiguous. The V gene's germline CDR1 is MNHNS and CDR2 SASEGT. The CDR3 contains 13 residues. Between the trimmed V and J ends, which lost 7 bases and 5 bases, there was a span of 12 bases. The CDR3 is CASTITVNNEQFF. In nucleotides, the CDR3 is TGTGCCAGCACCATAACAGTGAACAATGAGCAGTTCTTC.

This chain uses TRBV7-2 with TRBJ2-5, with 10 nucleotides matching TRBD2. The CDR3 covers 14 residues. Germline V gives CDR1 SGHTA, CDR2 FQGNSA. The junction had 11 bases not matched to a gene; V was cut back by 5 bases and J by 11 bases. Here the CDR3 DNA reads TGTGCCAGCAGCGTAAATCCTAGCGGGAGCCGGCAGTACTTC. This translates into CASSVNPSGSRQYF.

This chain uses TRBV7-8 with TRBJ2-5; D is perhaps TRBD1 (6 bases). Germline values: CDR1 SGHVS, CDR2 FQNEAQ. The CDR3 loop spans 16 amino acids. V lost 0 bases and J 5 bases, leaving 16 bases between the germline ends. CDR3 region: CASSLATAQGGETQYF. CDR3 DNA: TGTGCCAGCAGCTTAGCTACCGCACAGGGTGGGGAGACCCAGTACTTC.

The chain couples TRBV7-9 to TRBJ2-1; D possibly corresponds to TRBD1 (6 bases). The germline V gene encodes CDR1 SEHNR and CDR2 FQNEAQ (reference sequence). This CDR3 spans 15 amino acids. V shed 5 bases and J shed 9 bases, with 20 bases lying between them. This chain's CDR3 is CASSLLRLGASEQFF. The CDR3 DNA is TGTGCCAGCAGCCTGCTAAGACTGGGGGCGAGTGAGCAGTTCTTC.

This rearrangement joins TRBV6-5 to TRBJ1-1, with D possibly being TRBD1 (6 bases). Trimming cost V 2 bases and J 1 base, with 11 bases left between them. Germline assignment: CDR1 MNHEY and CDR2 SVGAGI. This CDR3 has 15 residues. The CDR3 here is CASSYKQGRNTEAFF. The CDR3 nucleotides read TGTGCCAGCAGTTACAAACAGGGCCGGAACACTGAAGCTTTCTTT.

The gene calls are TRBV6-1 and TRBJ1-1; D is ambiguous. Germline-derived CDR1 and CDR2 are MNHNS and SASEGT. Trimming took off 3 bases at V and 0 bases at J, with 5 bases between the two ends. The CDR3 consists of 13 residues. This CDR3 reads CASSEFLNTEAFF. CDR3 sequence (DNA): TGTGCCAGCAGTGAGTTCTTGAACACTGAAGCTTTCTTT.

The gene calls are TRBV18 and TRBJ2-7; TRBD1 aligns across 10 bases. Germline V lookup: CDR1 KGHSH, CDR2 LQKENI. J lost 4 bases, V lost 0 bases, and 3 bases had no gene match. The CDR3 covers 15 residues. The CDR3 loop is CASSPPRDRGYEQYF. Written as DNA, the CDR3 is TGTGCCAGCTCACCACCCCGGGACAGGGGTTACGAGCAGTACTTC.

The chain joins TRBV5-4 to TRBJ2-7, with TRBD2 matching 8 bases. Germline V gives CDR1 SGHNT, CDR2 YYREEE (reference sequence). CDR3 length: 16 amino acids. The ends lost 1 base at V and 2 bases at J; junction bases unmatched: 8. CDR3 region: CASSLSGGRWAYEQYF. CDR3 nucleotide sequence: TGTGCCAGCAGCTTGAGCGGCGGGAGGTGGGCCTACGAGCAGTACTTC.

DNA of the CDR3: TGTGCCACCAGCAGAGAACAGGGATTCTCTGGAAACACCATATATTTT. Amino acid sequence: CATSREQGFSGNTIYF. V usage is TRBV15 and J usage is TRBJ1-3, with a weak D call TRBD1 (6 bases). Germline V gene sequence: CDR1 LNHNV, CDR2 YYDKDF (reference sequence). The CDR3 has 16 residues. The V end was cut by 0 bases, the J end by 0 bases, with 9 bases between. Looking up the rest from reference TRBV15 and TRBJ1-3 gives the full variable domain: DAMVIQNPRYQVTQFGKPVTLSCSQTLNHNVMYWYQQKSSQAPKLLFHYYDKDFNNEADTPDNFQSRRPNTSFCFLDIRSPGLGDTAMYLCATSREQGFSGNTIYFGEGSWLTVV.

This clone turned up a few times. V is TRBV28 and J is TRBJ2-7; TRBD2 aligns across 8 bases. CDR1 and CDR2 from the germline V gene are MDHEN and SYDVKM. V lost 3 bases, J lost 0 bases, and 7 bases stayed unmatched. CDR3 length equals 16 residues. CDR3 residues: CASSFLGGRSSYEQYF. The CDR3 region has the DNA TGTGCCAGCAGTTTTCTGGGCGGGAGGAGCTCCTACGAGCAGTACTTC.

About this clone: One end of the junction varies from germline; a read error may be responsible. The chain employs TRBV9 and TRBJ2-3; D might be TRBD1 (7 bases). The CDR3 contains 14 residues. Germline-derived CDR1 and CDR2 are SGDLS and YYNGEE. CDR3 sequence reads: CASSGGGDTDTKYF. In nucleotides, the CDR3 is TGTGCCAGCAGTGGAGGGGGCGACACAGATACGAAGTATTTT.

The gene calls are TRBV19 and TRBJ1-5; D is uncertain. This CDR3 has 15 residues. The germline V gene encodes CDR1 LNHDA and CDR2 SQIVND (reference sequence). Trimming took 4 bases from V and 2 from J, leaving 12 bases between them. The CDR3 DNA sequence: TGTGCCAGTAGTAGGTCGGGGATAGGCAATCAGCCCCAGCATTTT. Translating it yields CASSRSGIGNQPQHF.

This chain uses TRBV7-2 with TRBJ2-1; 8 bases are a match to TRBD1. Per germline, CDR1 SGHTA and CDR2 FQGNSA. V trimming: 4 bases; J trimming: 3 bases; junction bases outside the gene matches: 17. The CDR3 has 19 residues. The CDR3 protein is CASSSANPGTGHYYNEQFF. For the CDR3, the DNA is TGTGCCAGCAGCTCAGCGAACCCCGGGACAGGACACTACTACAATGAGCAGTTCTTC.

This rearrangement joins TRBV27 to TRBJ2-4, with D uncertain. Trimming shortened V by 8 bases and J by 1 base, and 6 bases separated the two germline ends. This CDR3 contains 12 residues. Per germline, CDR1 MNHEY and CDR2 SMNVEV (reference sequence). CDR3 DNA sequence: TGTGCCAGCGGCAGGGCCAAAAACATTCAGTACTTC. Protein product: CASGRAKNIQYF.

The V and J genes are TRBV2 and TRBJ1-5, with a possible D match to TRBD1 (6 bases). The germline V and J ends were trimmed by 6 bases and 6 bases, with 15 bases remaining between them. Germline V gives CDR1 SNHLY, CDR2 FYNNEI. There are 14 residues in the CDR3. Here the CDR3 DNA reads TGTGCCAGCAGGAGCACAGGGAAGGGTCAGCCCCAGCATTTT. Its protein is CASRSTGKGQPQHF.